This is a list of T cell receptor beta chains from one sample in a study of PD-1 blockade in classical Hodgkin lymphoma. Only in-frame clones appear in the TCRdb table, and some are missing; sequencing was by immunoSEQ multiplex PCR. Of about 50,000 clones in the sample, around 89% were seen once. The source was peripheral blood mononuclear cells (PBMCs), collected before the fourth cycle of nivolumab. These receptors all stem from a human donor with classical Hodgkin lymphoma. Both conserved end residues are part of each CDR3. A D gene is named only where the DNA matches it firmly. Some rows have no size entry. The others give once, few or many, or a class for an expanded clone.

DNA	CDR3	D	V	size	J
TGTGCCAGCAGCCCAAACGTAAGGGGAAGCTATGGCTACACCTTC	CASSPNVRGSYGYTF	-	TRBV5-6	-	TRBJ1-2
TGCGCCAGCAGCTTGGAAGGCGGGAGTGGCTACAATGAGCAGTTCTTC	CASSLEGGSGYNEQFF	TRBD2	TRBV5-1	once	TRBJ2-1
TGTGCTAGTGGTTTACTTGACAGTCTGCCCGGGGAGCTGTTTTTT	CASGLLDSLPGELFF	-	TRBV12-5	-	TRBJ2-2
TGTGCCAGCAGCTTATTCGGCGTAGGGTGGGAGCAGTACTTC	CASSLFGVGWEQYF	-	TRBV7-2	-	TRBJ2-7
TGTGCCAGCAGCCGGTCGGACAGGGAAGACAATGAGCAGTTCTTC	CASSRSDREDNEQFF	TRBD1	TRBV14	-	TRBJ2-1
TGTGCCAGTAGTACCCTAGGACAGGGGCTTTACGAGCAGTACTTC	CASSTLGQGLYEQYF	TRBD1	TRBV19	-	TRBJ2-7
TGTGCCAGCAGTTACACTAGCGGGGTACTCTACGAGCAGTACTTC	CASSYTSGVLYEQYF	TRBD2	TRBV14	-	TRBJ2-7
TGTGCCAGCAGCTTAGCGGAGCAGTCCATTTCCCTCCACTTT	CASSLAEQSISLHF	-	TRBV7-9	-	TRBJ1-6
TGTGCCAGCTCCGTGGGGGGGAACTTCGGGGAGCTGTTTTTT	CASSVGGNFGELFF	TRBD2	TRBV19	-	TRBJ2-2
TGTGCCAGCAGTTTTATCTACGAGCAGTACTTC	CASSFIYEQYF	-	TRBV25-1	-	TRBJ2-7
TGTTCTCTTCTGTCTAGCGGGAGTTACGAGCAGTACTTC	CSLLSSGSYEQYF	TRBD2	TRBV28	-	TRBJ2-7
TGTGCCAGCAGTTTATTCGTTTTGCAGGGCTACACCTTC	CASSLFVLQGYTF	-	TRBV28	-	TRBJ1-2
TGTGCCAGCAGTGAGCCGGCGGGAGTCGGCACAGATACGCAGTATTTT	CASSEPAGVGTDTQYF	TRBD2	TRBV6-1	-	TRBJ2-3
TGTGCCAGCATCGGCGGGAGGTCGAACAATGAGCAGTTCTTC	CASIGGRSNNEQFF	TRBD2	TRBV6-6	-	TRBJ2-1
TGTGCCAGCAGGCCGACAGGGTCTAATGAAAAACTGTTTTTT	CASRPTGSNEKLFF	TRBD1	TRBV2	-	TRBJ1-4
TGCGCCAGCAGCTTGGGCAGGCTAGCGTCGTACAATGAGCAGTTCTTC	CASSLGRLASYNEQFF	-	TRBV5-1	-	TRBJ2-1
TGTGCCAGCAGCCTGGGCAAGAAAAACATTCAGTACTTC	CASSLGKKNIQYF	-	TRBV9	-	TRBJ2-4
TGTGCCAGCAGCGGCGGTGGGGGCTTTACCTACGAGCAGTACTTC	CASSGGGGFTYEQYF	-	TRBV7-9	once	TRBJ2-7
TGTGCCAGCAGCTTGAATCCGGGACAGGGGCCCTATGGCTACACCTTC	CASSLNPGQGPYGYTF	TRBD1	TRBV7-3	-	TRBJ1-2
TGTGCCAGTAGCCACCCTGGATCGGTGATCTACGAGCAGTACTTC	CASSHPGSVIYEQYF	-	TRBV19	once	TRBJ2-7
TGTGCCAGCAGCTTAATTGTTAGCGGCCCCGGGGAGCTGTTTTTT	CASSLIVSGPGELFF	-	TRBV7-3	once	TRBJ2-2
TGTGCCAGCAGCCCATTCCGACAGGGGGAATACACCGGGGAGCTGTTTTTT	CASSPFRQGEYTGELFF	TRBD1	TRBV7-8	-	TRBJ2-2
TGTGCCAGTAGTACTCAGGCCTCGATTGCTATAGGCTACACCTTC	CASSTQASIAIGYTF	-	TRBV19	-	TRBJ1-2
TGTGCCAGCAGTCTCGGGTTGGAGACCCAGTACTTC	CASSLGLETQYF	-	TRBV6-5	-	TRBJ2-5
TGTGCCAGCAGTTCGGACAGATTCAATCAGCCCCAGCATTTT	CASSSDRFNQPQHF	-	TRBV28	-	TRBJ1-5
TGTGCCACCAGCAGAGGTCTCCAACTGAAATCTGAGCAGTTCTTC	CATSRGLQLKSEQFF	-	TRBV15	-	TRBJ2-1
TGTGCCAGCAGCTTGGCGGGCCAAAACACTGAAGCTTTCTTT	CASSLAGQNTEAFF	-	TRBV5-4	-	TRBJ1-1
TGTGCCAGTAGTATTACCCCTCAGGGGTTTGGCTACGAGCAGTACTTC	CASSITPQGFGYEQYF	-	TRBV19	-	TRBJ2-7
TGTGCCAGCAGCTGGGGACAGGGGGTATATAACTCCTACAATGAGCAGTTCTTC	CASSWGQGVYNSYNEQFF	TRBD1	TRBV7-9	-	TRBJ2-1
TGTGCCAGCAGGTATCAGGGCTACGAGCAGTACTTC	CASRYQGYEQYF	-	TRBV7-2	-	TRBJ2-7
TGTGCCAGCAGCCTCTCCGGGACAGGCGTAGGCTACACCTTC	CASSLSGTGVGYTF	TRBD1	TRBV6-5	-	TRBJ1-2
TGCGCCAGCAGCTCAGTACTAACAGGGGGCGCGAGCACTGAAGCTTTCTTT	CASSSVLTGGASTEAFF	TRBD1	TRBV5-1	few	TRBJ1-1
TGTGCCAGCAGCATGGGACAGATGAACACTGAAGCTTTCTTT	CASSMGQMNTEAFF	TRBD1	TRBV5-4	-	TRBJ1-1
TGCGCCAGCAGCACCAGACAGGGGCGCACAGATACGCAGTATTTT	CASSTRQGRTDTQYF	TRBD1	TRBV5-1	-	TRBJ2-3
TGCGCCAGCAGCCTCGACCTAACAGATACGCAGTATTTT	CASSLDLTDTQYF	-	TRBV5-1	-	TRBJ2-3
TGTGCCACCCCGTGGGGGTTAAACAATCAGCCCCAGCATTTT	CATPWGLNNQPQHF	-	TRBV21-1	-	TRBJ1-5
TGTGCCAGCAGTTCCCTCGGGGCAGCAACCCTTTACGAGCAGTACTTC	CASSSLGAATLYEQYF	-	TRBV27	-	TRBJ2-7
TGTGCCTGGAGTAAAGTCTGGACTAAACTCTACGAGCAGTACTTC	CAWSKVWTKLYEQYF	-	TRBV30	-	TRBJ2-7
TGTGCCAGCAGTGTCGAGGGAGGGGGCATAGATACGCAGTATTTT	CASSVEGGGIDTQYF	-	TRBV6-4	-	TRBJ2-3
TGTGCCAGCAGTGAACACGACGGACGGGGTGCTAAAGATACGCAGTATTTT	CASSEHDGRGAKDTQYF	-	TRBV25-1	-	TRBJ2-3
TGTGCCAGCAGTTTAGGGGGGACCTATGGCTACACCTTC	CASSLGGTYGYTF	-	TRBV28	-	TRBJ1-2
TGTGCCAGCAGCAGAGGGGGCGACGATGAAAAACTGTTTTTT	CASSRGGDDEKLFF	TRBD1	TRBV5-4	-	TRBJ1-4
TGTGCCAGTAGTTCCCCCGGTAGGGTGGGGAGCACTGAAGCTTTCTTT	CASSSPGRVGSTEAFF	-	TRBV19	-	TRBJ1-1
TGTGCCAGCAGCCGCTCATCTAATGAAAAACTGTTTTTT	CASSRSSNEKLFF	-	TRBV7-9	-	TRBJ1-4
TGTGCCTGGAGTTCAGGGGGCACTGAAGCTTTCTTT	CAWSSGGTEAFF	TRBD1	TRBV30	-	TRBJ1-1
TGCGCCAGCAGCCCCCGTACAGGCGGACAGGGGATTAACGAGCAGTACTTC	CASSPRTGGQGINEQYF	TRBD1	TRBV5-1	-	TRBJ2-7
TGTGCCAGCAGCCGGGACAGCAAGACCGGAAACACCATATATTTT	CASSRDSKTGNTIYF	TRBD1	TRBV7-9	-	TRBJ1-3
TGTGCCAGCAGCCCCCTCGGGTGGTCAGAGACCCAGTACTTC	CASSPLGWSETQYF	-	TRBV11-2	-	TRBJ2-5
TGCGCCAGCAGCCCGAGCGGGAACCGACCCTCCTACGAGCAGTACTTC	CASSPSGNRPSYEQYF	TRBD2	TRBV4-1	once	TRBJ2-7
TGTGCCAGCAGCTTAGGTGGGGGGCGAACTGAAGCTTTCTTT	CASSLGGGRTEAFF	-	TRBV7-9	-	TRBJ1-1
TGCGCCAGCAGCTTCTATACAGGAAAGGAGGAAAAACTGTTTTTT	CASSFYTGKEEKLFF	-	TRBV5-1	-	TRBJ1-4
TGTGCCAGCAGCGTAGAAGACAACAGCGCCTACGAGCAGTACTTC	CASSVEDNSAYEQYF	-	TRBV9	-	TRBJ2-7
TGTGCCAGCACCCCGGGGCGCGGAAACACCATATATTTT	CASTPGRGNTIYF	-	TRBV5-4	-	TRBJ1-3
TGTGCCAGTAGTATAGGGTGGGGGGACACAGATACGCAGTATTTT	CASSIGWGDTDTQYF	-	TRBV19	once	TRBJ2-3
TGTGCCAGCAGTTTACAGGGGGTGCGGGGCTACACCTTC	CASSLQGVRGYTF	TRBD1	TRBV28	-	TRBJ1-2